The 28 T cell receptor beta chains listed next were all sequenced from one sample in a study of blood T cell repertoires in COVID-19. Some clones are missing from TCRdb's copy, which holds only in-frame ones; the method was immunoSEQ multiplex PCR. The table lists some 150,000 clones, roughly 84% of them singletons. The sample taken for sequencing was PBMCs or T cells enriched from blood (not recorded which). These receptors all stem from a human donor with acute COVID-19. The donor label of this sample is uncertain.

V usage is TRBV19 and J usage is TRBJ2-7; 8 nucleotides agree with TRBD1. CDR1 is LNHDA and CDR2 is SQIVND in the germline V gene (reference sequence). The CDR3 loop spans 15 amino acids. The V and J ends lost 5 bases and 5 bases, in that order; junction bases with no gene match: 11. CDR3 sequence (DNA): TGTGCCAGTAGTCTGACCGGGACAGGTATTCACGAGCAGTACTTC. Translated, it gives CASSLTGTGIHEQYF.

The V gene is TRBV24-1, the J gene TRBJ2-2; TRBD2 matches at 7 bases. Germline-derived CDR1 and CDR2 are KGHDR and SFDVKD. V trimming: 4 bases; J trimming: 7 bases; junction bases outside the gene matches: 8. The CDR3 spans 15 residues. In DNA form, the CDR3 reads TGTGCCACCAGTGACTCGTGGTCGGGGGGCGGGGAGCTGTTTTTT. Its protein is CATSDSWSGGGELFF.

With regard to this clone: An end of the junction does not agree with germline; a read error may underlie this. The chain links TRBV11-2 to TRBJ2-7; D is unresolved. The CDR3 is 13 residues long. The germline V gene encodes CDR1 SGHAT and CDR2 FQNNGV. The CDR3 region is CASSLDGPYEQYF. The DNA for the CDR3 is TGTGCCAGCAGCCTAGACGGTCCCTACGAGCAGTACTTC.

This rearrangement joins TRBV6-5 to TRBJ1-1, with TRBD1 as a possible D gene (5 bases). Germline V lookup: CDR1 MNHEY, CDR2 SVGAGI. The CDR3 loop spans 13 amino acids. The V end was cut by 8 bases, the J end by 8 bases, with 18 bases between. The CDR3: CASEAVSGNEAFF. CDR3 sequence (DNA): TGTGCCAGCGAGGCGGTGTCAGGGAACGAAGCTTTCTTT.

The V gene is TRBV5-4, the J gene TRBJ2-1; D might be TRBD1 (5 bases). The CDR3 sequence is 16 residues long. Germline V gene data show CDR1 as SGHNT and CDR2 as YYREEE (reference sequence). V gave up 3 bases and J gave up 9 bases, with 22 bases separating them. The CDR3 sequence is CASSSWWQGMVGEQFF. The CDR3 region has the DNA TGTGCCAGCAGCTCCTGGTGGCAGGGAATGGTGGGTGAGCAGTTCTTC.

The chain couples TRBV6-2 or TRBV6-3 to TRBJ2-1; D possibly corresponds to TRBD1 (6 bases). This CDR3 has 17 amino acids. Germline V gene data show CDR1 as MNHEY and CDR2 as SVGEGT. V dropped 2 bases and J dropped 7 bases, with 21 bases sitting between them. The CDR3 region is CASSYAPGQILGNEQFF. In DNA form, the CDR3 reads TGTGCCAGCAGTTACGCCCCCGGACAGATCCTGGGGAATGAGCAGTTCTTC.

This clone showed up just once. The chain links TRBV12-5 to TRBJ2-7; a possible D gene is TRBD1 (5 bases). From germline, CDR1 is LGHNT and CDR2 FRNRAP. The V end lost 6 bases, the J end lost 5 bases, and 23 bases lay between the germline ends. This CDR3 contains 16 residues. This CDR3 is CASGPVIGVPRHEQYF. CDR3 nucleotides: TGTGCTAGTGGCCCGGTAATAGGGGTTCCCCGTCACGAGCAGTACTTC.

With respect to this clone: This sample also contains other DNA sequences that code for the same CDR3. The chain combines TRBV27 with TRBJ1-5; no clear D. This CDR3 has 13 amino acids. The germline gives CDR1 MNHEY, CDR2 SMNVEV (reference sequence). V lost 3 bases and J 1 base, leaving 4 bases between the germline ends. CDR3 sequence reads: CASSFRSNQPQHF. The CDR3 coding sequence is TGTGCCAGCAGTTTTAGAAGCAATCAGCCCCAGCATTTT.

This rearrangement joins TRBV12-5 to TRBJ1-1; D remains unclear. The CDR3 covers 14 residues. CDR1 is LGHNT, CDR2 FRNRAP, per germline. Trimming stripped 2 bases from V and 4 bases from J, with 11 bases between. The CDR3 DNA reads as TGTGCTAGTGGTTTGACCGAAGGGAGCACTGAAGCTTTCTTT. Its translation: CASGLTEGSTEAFF.

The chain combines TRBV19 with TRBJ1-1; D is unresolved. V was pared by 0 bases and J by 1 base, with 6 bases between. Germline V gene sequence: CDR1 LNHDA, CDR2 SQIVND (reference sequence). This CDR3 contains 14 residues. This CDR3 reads CASSIDGRNTEAFF. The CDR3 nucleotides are TGTGCCAGTAGTATAGATGGCAGGAACACTGAAGCTTTCTTT. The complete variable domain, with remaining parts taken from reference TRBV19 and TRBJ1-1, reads DGGITQSPKYLFRKEGQNVTLSCEQNLNHDAMYWYRQDPGQGLRLIYYSQIVNDFQKGDIAEGYSVSREKKESFPLTVTSAQKNPTAFYLCASSIDGRNTEAFFGQGTRLTVV.

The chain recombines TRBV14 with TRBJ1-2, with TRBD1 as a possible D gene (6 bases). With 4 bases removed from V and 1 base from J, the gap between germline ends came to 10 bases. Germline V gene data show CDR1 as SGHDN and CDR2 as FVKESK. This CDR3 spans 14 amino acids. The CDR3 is CASSPYRDNYGYTF. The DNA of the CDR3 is TGTGCCAGCAGCCCGTACAGGGATAACTATGGCTACACCTTC.

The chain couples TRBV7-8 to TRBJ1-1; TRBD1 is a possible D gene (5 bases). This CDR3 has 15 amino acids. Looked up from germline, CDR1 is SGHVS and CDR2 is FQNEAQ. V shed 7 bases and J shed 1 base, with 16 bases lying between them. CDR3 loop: CASTPRGHPNTEAFF. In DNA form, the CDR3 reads TGTGCCAGCACCCCTCGCGGACACCCGAACACTGAAGCTTTCTTT.

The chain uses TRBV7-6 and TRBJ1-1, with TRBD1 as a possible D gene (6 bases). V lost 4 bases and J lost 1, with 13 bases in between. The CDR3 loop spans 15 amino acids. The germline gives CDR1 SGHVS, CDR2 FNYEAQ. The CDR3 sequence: CASSSIRGKNTEAFF. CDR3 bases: TGTGCCAGCAGCTCCATCAGGGGAAAGAACACTGAAGCTTTCTTT. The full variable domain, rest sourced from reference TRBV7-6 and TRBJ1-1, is GAGVSQSPRYKVTKRGQDVALRCDPISGHVSLYWYRQALGQGPEFLTYFNYEAQQDKSGLPNDRFSAERPEGSISTLTIQRTEQRDSAMYRCASSSIRGKNTEAFFGQGTRLTVV.

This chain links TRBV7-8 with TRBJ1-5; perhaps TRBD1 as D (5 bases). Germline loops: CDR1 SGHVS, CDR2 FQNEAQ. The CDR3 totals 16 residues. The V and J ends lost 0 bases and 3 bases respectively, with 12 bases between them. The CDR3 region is CASSLAGPRSNQPQHF. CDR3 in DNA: TGTGCCAGCAGCTTAGCGGGGCCTCGGTCCAATCAGCCCCAGCATTTT. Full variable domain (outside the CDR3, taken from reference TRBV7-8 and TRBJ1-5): GAGVSQSPRYKVAKRGQDVALRCDPISGHVSLFWYQQALGQGPEFLTYFQNEAQLDKSGLPSDRFFAERPEGSVSTLKIQRTQQEDSAVYLCASSLAGPRSNQPQHFGDGTRLSIL.

The CDR3 here is CASSETSEAFF. CDR3 bases: TGTGCCAGCAGTGAAACCAGTGAAGCTTTCTTT. The V and J genes are TRBV2 and TRBJ1-1; D gene ambiguous. This CDR3 has 11 residues. V shed 2 bases and J shed 7 bases, with 5 bases lying between them. The germline V gene has CDR1 SNHLY and CDR2 FYNNEI.

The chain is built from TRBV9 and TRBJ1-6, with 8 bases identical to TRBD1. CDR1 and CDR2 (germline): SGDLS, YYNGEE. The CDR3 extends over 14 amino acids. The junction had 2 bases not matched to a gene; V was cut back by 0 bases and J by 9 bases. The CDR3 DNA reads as TGTGCCAGCAGCGTAGACGACAGGGGTTCACCCCTCCACTTT. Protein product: CASSVDDRGSPLHF.

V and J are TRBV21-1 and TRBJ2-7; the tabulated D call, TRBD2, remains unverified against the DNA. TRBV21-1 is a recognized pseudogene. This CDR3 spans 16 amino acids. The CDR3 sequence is CASSKERRGPPVRGYF. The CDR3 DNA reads TGTGCCAGCAGCAAAGAGCGCAGAGGCCCTCCGGTCCGAGGGTACTTC.

DNA for the CDR3: TGTGCCAGCAGCGCGGACAGACCTCACACCGGGGAGCTGTTTTTT. Its translation: CASSADRPHTGELFF. V usage is TRBV5-4 and J usage is TRBJ2-2; D is possibly TRBD1 (6 bases). V was pared by 4 bases and J by 3 bases, with 13 bases between. The CDR3 totals 15 residues. Germline V lookup: CDR1 SGHNT, CDR2 YYREEE (reference sequence).

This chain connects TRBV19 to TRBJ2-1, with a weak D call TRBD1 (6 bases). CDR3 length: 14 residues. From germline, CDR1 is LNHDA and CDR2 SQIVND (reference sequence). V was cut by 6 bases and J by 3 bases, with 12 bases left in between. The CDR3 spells CASRKGTSYNEQFF. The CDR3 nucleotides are TGTGCCAGTAGGAAGGGGACAAGCTACAATGAGCAGTTCTTC.

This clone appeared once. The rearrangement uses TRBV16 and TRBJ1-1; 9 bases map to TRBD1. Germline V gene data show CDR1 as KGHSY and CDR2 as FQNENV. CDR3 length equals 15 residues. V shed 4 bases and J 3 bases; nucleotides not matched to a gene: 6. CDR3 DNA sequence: TGTGCCAGCAGCCCGTTTGACAGGGGGGACACTGAAGCTTTCTTT. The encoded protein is CASSPFDRGDTEAFF.

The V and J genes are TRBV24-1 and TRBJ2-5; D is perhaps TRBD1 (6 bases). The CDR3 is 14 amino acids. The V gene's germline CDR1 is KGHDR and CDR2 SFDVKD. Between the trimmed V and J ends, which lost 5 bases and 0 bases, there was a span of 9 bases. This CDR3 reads CATSGGGYQETQYF. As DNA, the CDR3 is TGTGCCACCAGTGGAGGGGGATACCAAGAGACCCAGTACTTC.

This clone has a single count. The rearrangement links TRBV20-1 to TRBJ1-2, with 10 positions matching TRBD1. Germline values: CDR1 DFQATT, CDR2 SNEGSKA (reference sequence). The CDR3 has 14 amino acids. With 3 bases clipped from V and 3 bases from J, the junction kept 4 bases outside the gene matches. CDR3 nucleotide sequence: TGCAGTGCTAGTGGGACAGGGGCTTACTATGGCTACACCTTC. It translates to CSASGTGAYYGYTF.

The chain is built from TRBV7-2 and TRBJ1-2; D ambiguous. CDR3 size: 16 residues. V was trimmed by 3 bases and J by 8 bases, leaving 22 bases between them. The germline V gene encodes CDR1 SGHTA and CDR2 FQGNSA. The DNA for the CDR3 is TGTGCCAGCAGCTTGGCTTCCGGGAACACAATTACGGGCTACACCTTC. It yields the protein CASSLASGNTITGYTF. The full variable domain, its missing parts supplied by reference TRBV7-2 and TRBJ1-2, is GAGVSQSPSNKVTEKGKDVELRCDPISGHTALYWYRQSLGQGLEFLIYFQGNSAPDKSGLPSDRFSAERTGGSVSTLTIQRTQQEDSAVYLCASSLASGNTITGYTFGSGTRLTVV.

The CDR3 DNA follows: TGCGCCAGCAGCTTGGGTCATTACGGTGACTCCTACGAGCAGTACTTC. Encoded protein: CASSLGHYGDSYEQYF. This chain links TRBV5-1 with TRBJ2-7; D not resolved. The germline gives CDR1 SGHRS, CDR2 YFSETQ. The CDR3 covers 16 residues. Trimming took off 0 bases at V and 0 bases at J, with 13 bases between the two ends. The whole variable domain, remainder taken from reference TRBV5-1 and TRBJ2-7, is KAGVTQTPRYLIKTRGQQVTLSCSPISGHRSVSWYQQTPGQGLQFLFEYFSETQRNKGNFPGRFSGRQFSNSRSEMNVSTLELGDSALYLCASSLGHYGDSYEQYFGPGTRLTVT.

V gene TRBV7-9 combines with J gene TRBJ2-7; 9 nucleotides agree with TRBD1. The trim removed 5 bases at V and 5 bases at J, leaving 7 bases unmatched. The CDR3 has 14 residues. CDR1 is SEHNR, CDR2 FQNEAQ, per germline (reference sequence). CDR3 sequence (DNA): TGTGCCAGCAGCCGGACAGGGGTTGGGGACGAGCAGTACTTC. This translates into CASSRTGVGDEQYF.

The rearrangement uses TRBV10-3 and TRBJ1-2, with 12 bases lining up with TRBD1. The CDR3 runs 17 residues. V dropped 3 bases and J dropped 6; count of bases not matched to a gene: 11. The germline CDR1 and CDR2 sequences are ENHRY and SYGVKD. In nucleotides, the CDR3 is TGTGCCATCAGTGACCGGGACAGGGGGCAGATTTGGGATGGCTACACCTTC. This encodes CAISDRDRGQIWDGYTF.

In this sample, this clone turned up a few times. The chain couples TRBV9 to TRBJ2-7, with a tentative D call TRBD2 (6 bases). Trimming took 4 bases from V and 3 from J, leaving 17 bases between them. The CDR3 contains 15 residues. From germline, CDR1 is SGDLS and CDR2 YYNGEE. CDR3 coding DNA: TGTGCCAGCAGCCCCTCCTCGGGGGATTTCTACGAGCAGTACTTC. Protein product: CASSPSSGDFYEQYF.

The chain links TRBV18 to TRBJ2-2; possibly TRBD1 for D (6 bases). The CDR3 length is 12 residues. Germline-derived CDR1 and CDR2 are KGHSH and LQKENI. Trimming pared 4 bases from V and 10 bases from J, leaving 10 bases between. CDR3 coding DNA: TGTGCCAGCTCACAGAGACAGGAGGAGCTGTTTTTT. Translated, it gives CASSQRQEELFF.